This TCR beta chain emerged from a study of blood T cell repertoires in COVID-19. This clone was observed a single time. Sequencing was performed with immunoSEQ multiplex PCR; in TCRdb, only in-frame clones are kept and a portion is missing. The sample includes about 50,000 clones, about 82% of them seen just once. Source material: peripheral blood. The TCR sequence derives from a woman aged 60-75 years with acute or convalescent COVID-19.

The chain's CDR3 is CASSSGAGGAYEKLFF. Written as DNA, the CDR3 is TGTGCCAGCTCCTCGGGGGCAGGGGGCGCATATGAAAAACTGTTTTTT. V and J are TRBV27 and TRBJ1-4; 8 nucleotides line up with TRBD1. The CDR3 loop spans 16 amino acids. V lost 8 bases, J lost 6 bases, and 14 bases stayed unmatched. From germline, CDR1 is MNHEY and CDR2 SMNVEV (reference sequence). Supplemented by reference TRBV27 and TRBJ1-4, the full variable domain reads EAQVTQNPRYLITVTGKKLTVTCSQNMNHEYMSWYRQDPGLGLRQIYYSMNVEVTDKGDVPEGYKVSRKEKRNFPLILESPSPNQTSLYFCASSSGAGGAYEKLFFGSGTQLSVL.